This TCR beta chain was obtained from a study of monozygotic twins with inflammatory bowel disease. Findings of the study overall: Variability in patient repertoires may have come partly from differing immunosuppressive treatments.

CDR1 is SGHRS, CDR2 YFSETQ, per germline. The CDR3 is made up of 16 amino acids. A word on this clonotype: The antigen remains unidentified.

TCRdb processed the 5' RACE reads again and assigns one entry to each CDR3 protein, with no DNA. The sample table includes about 210,000 distinct CDR3 sequences. The chain links TRBV5-1 to TRBJ2-3; no DNA is available, so the TRBD1 call from TCRdb remains unchecked. Material for sequencing was blood. This TCR was recovered from a human donor with ulcerative colitis or Crohn's disease, or a healthy co-twin of an affected twin (not recorded which). The CDR3 loop reads CASSPLAQGNTDTQYF.